This TCR beta chain was profiled in a study of cytomegalovirus exposure and HLA in healthy donors. This CDR3 is 14 amino acids long. Germline V gene sequence: CDR1 SGHTA, CDR2 FQGNSA. The J segment lost 3 bases and the V segment lost 7 bases, leaving 8 bases of the junction unmatched. This PCR relied on a set of 60 Vbeta primers and 13 Jbeta primers. Only in-frame clones appear in the TCRdb table, and some are missing; sequencing was by immunoSEQ multiplex PCR. The sample has a few hundred thousand clones, approximately 70% seen once. V and J are TRBV7-2 and TRBJ2-7; 8 bases map to TRBD2. The material sequenced was PBMCs. This TCR derives from a female donor in good health and CMV-seronegative. CDR3 protein: CASNPGSGIYEQYF. The DNA for the CDR3 is TGTGCCAGCAACCCAGGTAGCGGGATCTACGAGCAGTACTTC.